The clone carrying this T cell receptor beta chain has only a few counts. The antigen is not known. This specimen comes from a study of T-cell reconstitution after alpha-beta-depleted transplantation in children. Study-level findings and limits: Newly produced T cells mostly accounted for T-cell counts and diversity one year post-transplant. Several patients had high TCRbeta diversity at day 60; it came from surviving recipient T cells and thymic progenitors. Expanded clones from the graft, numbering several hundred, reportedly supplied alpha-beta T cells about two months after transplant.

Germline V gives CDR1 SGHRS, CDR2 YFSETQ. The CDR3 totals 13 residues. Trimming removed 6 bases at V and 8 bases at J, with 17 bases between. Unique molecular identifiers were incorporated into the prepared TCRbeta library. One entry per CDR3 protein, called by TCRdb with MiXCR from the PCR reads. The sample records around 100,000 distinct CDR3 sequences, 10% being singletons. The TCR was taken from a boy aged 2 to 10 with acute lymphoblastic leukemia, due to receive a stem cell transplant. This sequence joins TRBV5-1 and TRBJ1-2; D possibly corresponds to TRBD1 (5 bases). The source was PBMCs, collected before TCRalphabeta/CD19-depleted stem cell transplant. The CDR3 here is CASTGLRREGYTF. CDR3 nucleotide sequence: TGCGCCAGCACGGGCCTCCGCAGGGAGGGCTACACCTTC.